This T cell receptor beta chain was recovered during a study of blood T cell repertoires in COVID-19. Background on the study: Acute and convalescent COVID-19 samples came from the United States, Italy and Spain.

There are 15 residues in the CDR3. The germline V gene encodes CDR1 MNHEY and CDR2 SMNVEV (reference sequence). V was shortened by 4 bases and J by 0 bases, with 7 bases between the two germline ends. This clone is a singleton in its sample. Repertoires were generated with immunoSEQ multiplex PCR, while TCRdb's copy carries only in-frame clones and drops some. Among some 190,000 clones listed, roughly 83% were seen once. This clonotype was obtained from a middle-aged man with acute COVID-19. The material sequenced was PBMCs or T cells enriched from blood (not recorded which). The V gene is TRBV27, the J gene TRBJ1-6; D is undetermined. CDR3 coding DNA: TGTGCCAGCAGTTCCCTGAGCTCCTATAATTCACCCCTCCACTTT. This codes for CASSSLSSYNSPLHF.